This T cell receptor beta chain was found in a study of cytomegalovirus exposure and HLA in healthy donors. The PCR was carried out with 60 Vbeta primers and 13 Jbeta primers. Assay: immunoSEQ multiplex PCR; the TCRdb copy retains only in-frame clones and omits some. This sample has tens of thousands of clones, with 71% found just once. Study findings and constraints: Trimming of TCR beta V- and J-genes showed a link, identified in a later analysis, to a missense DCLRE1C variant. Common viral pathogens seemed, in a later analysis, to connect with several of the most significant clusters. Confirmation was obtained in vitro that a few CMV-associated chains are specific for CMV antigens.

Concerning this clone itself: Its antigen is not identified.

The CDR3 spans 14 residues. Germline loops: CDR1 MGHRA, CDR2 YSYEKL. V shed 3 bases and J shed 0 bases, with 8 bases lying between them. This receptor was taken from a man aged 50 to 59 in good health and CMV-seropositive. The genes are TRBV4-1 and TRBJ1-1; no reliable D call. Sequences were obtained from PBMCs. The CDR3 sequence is CASSHEGLNTEAFF. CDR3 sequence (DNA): TGCGCCAGCAGCCATGAGGGCTTGAACACTGAAGCTTTCTTT.